This T cell receptor beta chain derives from a study of CD8+ T cells in alopecia areata. Comment on this clone: As yet, its antigen is unknown.

RNA, once extracted, was reverse transcribed into cDNA for use as the sequencing template. Measured with immunoSEQ multiplex PCR; TCRdb has only the in-frame clones, and not every one. The top ten hold roughly 50% of the sample, which has roughly 64,000 clones, 44% seen once. Whole-study results and caveats: Sequences from scalp samples also cover resident alphabeta T cells of normal skin.

Sorting from PBMCs produced CD4+ and CD8+ T cells. Germline CDR1 reads SQVTM; CDR2 reads ANQGSEA. Trimming took off 4 bases at V and 0 bases at J, with 13 bases between the two ends. The CDR3 covers 15 residues. Sequencing was done on a sample of NKG2D-low CD8+ T cells sorted from blood. This TCR derives from a human donor with alopecia areata. V is TRBV29-1 and J is TRBJ2-4; maybe TRBD1 (5 bases). The DNA for the CDR3 is TGCAGCGTTGTAGGGGCGCCCTCAGCCAAAAACATTCAGTACTTC. Protein: CSVVGAPSAKNIQYF.